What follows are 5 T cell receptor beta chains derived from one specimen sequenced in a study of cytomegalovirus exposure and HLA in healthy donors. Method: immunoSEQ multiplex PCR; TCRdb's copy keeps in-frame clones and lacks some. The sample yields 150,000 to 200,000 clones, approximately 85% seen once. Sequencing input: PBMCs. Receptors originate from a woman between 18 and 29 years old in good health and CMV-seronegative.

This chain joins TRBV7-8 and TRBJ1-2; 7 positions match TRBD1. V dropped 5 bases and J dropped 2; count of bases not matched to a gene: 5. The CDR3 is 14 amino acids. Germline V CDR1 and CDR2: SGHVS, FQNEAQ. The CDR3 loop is CASSLGTVNYGYTF. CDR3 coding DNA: TGTGCCAGCAGCCTTGGGACAGTCAACTATGGCTACACCTTC.

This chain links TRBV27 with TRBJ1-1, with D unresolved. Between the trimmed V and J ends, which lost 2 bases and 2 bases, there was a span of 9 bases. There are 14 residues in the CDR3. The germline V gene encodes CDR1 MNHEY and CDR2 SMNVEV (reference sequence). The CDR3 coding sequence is TGTGCCAGCAGTTTAAGGGAGAGTAACACTGAAGCTTTCTTT. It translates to CASSLRESNTEAFF.

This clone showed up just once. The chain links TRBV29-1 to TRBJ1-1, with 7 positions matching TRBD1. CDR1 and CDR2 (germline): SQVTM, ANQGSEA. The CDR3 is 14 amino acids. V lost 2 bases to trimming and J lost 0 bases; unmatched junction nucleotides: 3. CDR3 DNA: TGCAGCGTTGAAAAGGACAGGTTGAACACTGAAGCTTTCTTT. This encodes CSVEKDRLNTEAFF.

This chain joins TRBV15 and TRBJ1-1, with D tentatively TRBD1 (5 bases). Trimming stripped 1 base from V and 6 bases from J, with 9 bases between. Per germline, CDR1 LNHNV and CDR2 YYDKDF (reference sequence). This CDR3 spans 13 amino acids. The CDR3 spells CATSRGRGSEAFF. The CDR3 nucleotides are TGTGCCACCAGCAGAGGGCGGGGCTCTGAAGCTTTCTTT.

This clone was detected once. For the CDR3, the DNA is TGTGCCAGCAGCCGACAGGGACAGCCCCAGCATTTT. Translating gives CASSRQGQPQHF. V gene TRBV14 combines with J gene TRBJ1-5; 7 bases agree with TRBD1. From germline, CDR1 is SGHDN and CDR2 FVKESK. Losses at the gene ends were 4 bases for V and 7 bases for J; bases not matched to a gene: 1. This CDR3 region has 12 residues.